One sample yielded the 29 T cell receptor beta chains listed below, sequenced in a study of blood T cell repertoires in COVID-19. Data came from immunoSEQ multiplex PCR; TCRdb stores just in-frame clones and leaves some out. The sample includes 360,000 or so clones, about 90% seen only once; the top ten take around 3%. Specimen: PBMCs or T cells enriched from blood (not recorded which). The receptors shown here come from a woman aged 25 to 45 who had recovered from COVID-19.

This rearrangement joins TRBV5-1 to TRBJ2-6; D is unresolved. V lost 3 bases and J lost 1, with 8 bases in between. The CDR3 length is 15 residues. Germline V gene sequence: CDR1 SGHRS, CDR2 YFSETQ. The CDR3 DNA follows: TGCGCCAGCAGCTCCGAGGATTCTGGGGCCAACGTCCTGACTTTC. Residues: CASSSEDSGANVLTF.

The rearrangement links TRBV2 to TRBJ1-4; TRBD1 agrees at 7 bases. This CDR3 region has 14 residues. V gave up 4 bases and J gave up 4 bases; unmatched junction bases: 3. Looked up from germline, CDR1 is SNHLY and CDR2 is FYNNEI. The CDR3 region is CASSVYRGNEKLFF. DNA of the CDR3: TGTGCCAGCAGTGTGTACAGGGGTAATGAAAAACTGTTTTTT. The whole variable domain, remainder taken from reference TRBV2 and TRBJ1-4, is EPEVTQTPSHQVTQMGQEVILRCVPISNHLYFYWYRQILGQKVEFLVSFYNNEISEKSEIFDDQFSVERPDGSNFTLKIRSTKLEDSAMYFCASSVYRGNEKLFFGSGTQLSVL.

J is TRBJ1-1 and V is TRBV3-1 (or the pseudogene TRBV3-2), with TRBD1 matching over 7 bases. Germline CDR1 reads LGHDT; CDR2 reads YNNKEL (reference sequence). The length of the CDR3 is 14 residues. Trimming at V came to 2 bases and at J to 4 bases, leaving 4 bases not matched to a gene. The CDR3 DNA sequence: TGTGCCAGCAGCCAACCGGGACAGATCACTGAAGCTTTCTTT. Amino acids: CASSQPGQITEAFF.

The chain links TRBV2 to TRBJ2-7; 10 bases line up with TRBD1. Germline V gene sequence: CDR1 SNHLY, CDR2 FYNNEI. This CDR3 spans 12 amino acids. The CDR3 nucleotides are TGTTCGACAGGGGGCAGTACCTACGAGCAGTACTTC. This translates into CSTGGSTYEQYF.

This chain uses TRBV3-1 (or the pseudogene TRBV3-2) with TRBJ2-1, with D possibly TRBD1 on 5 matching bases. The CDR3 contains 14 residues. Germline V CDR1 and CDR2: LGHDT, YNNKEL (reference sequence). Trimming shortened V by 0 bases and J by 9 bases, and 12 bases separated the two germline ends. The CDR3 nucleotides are TGTGCCAGCAGCCAAGAAGCCAGGGATGCTGAGCAGTTCTTC. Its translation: CASSQEARDAEQFF.

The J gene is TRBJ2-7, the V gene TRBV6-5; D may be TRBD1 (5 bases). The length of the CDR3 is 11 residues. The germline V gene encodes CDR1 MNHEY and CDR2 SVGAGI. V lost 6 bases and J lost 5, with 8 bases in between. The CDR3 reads CASSRANEQYF. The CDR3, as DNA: TGTGCCAGCAGCAGGGCCAACGAGCAGTACTTC.

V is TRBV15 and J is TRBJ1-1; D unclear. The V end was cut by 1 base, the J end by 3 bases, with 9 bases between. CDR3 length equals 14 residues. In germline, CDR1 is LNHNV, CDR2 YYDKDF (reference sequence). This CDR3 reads CATSRAAEDTEAFF. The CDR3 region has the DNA TGTGCCACCAGCAGAGCTGCGGAGGACACTGAAGCTTTCTTT.

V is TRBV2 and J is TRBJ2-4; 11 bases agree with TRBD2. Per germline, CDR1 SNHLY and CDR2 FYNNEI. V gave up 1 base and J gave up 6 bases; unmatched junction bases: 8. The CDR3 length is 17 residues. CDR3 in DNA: TGTGCCAGCAGTGAAGAAATAGCGGGAGGGCGAGTAAACATTCAGTACTTC. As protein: CASSEEIAGGRVNIQYF. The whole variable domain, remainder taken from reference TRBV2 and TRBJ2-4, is EPEVTQTPSHQVTQMGQEVILRCVPISNHLYFYWYRQILGQKVEFLVSFYNNEISEKSEIFDDQFSVERPDGSNFTLKIRSTKLEDSAMYFCASSEEIAGGRVNIQYFGAGTRLSVL.

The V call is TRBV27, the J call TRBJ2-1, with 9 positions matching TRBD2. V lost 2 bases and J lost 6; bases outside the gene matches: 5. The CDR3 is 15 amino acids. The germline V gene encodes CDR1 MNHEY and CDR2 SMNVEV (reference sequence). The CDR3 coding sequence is TGTGCCAGCAGTTTAGGGAGCGGGGGGTTCAATGAGCAGTTCTTC. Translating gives CASSLGSGGFNEQFF.

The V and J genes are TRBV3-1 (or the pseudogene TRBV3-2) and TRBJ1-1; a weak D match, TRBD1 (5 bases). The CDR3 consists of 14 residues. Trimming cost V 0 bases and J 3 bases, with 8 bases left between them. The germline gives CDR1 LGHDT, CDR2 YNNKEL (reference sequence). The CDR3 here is CASSQEAGDTEAFF. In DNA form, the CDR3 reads TGTGCCAGCAGCCAAGAGGCGGGGGACACTGAAGCTTTCTTT.

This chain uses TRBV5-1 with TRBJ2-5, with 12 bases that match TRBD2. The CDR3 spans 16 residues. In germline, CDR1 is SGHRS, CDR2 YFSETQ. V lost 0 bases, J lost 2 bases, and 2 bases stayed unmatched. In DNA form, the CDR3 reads TGCGCCAGCAGCTTGGGACTAGCGGGGGATCAAGAGACCCAGTACTTC. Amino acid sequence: CASSLGLAGDQETQYF.

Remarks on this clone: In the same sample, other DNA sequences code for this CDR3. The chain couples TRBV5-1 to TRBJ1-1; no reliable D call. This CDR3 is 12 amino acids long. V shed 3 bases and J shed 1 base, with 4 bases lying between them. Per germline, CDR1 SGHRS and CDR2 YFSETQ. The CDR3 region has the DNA TGCGCCAGCAGCTCGGGGAACACTGAAGCTTTCTTT. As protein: CASSSGNTEAFF.

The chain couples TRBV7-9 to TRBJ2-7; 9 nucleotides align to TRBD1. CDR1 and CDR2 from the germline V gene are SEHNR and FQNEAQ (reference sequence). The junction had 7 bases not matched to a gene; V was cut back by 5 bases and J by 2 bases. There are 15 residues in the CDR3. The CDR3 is CASSPRTGDPYEQYF. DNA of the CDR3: TGTGCCAGCAGCCCGCGGACAGGGGACCCCTACGAGCAGTACTTC.

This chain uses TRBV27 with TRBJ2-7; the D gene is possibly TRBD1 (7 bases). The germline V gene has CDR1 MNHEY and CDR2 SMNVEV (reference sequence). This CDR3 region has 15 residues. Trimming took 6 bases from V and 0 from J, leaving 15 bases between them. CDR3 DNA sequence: TGTGCCAGCAGGGGCGGGAACAGGGGCTCCTACGAGCAGTACTTC. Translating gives CASRGGNRGSYEQYF.

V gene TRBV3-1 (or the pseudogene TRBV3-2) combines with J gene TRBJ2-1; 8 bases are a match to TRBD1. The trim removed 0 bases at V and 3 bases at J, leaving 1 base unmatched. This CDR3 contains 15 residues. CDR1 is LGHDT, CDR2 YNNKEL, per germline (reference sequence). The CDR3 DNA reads TGTGCCAGCAGCCAAGAGGACAGGGTCTACAATGAGCAGTTCTTC. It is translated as CASSQEDRVYNEQFF.

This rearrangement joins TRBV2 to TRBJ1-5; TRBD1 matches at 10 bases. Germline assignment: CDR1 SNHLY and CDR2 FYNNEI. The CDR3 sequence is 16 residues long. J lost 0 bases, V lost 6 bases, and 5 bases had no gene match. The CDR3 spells CASRTGDRGSNQPQHF. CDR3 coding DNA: TGTGCCAGCAGAACAGGGGACAGGGGTAGCAATCAGCCCCAGCATTTT.

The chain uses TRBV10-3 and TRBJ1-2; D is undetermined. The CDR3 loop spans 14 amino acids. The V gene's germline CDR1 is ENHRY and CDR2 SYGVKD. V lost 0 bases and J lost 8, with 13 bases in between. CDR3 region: CAISESRAAPGYTF. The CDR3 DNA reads TGTGCCATCAGTGAGTCGCGGGCAGCCCCAGGCTACACCTTC.

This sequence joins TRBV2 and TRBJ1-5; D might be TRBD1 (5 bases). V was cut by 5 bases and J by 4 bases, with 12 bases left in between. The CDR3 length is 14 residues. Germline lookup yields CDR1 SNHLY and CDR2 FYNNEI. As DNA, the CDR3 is TGTGCCAGCAGTTTCGGGGGGATTAATCAGCCCCAGCATTTT. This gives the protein CASSFGGINQPQHF.

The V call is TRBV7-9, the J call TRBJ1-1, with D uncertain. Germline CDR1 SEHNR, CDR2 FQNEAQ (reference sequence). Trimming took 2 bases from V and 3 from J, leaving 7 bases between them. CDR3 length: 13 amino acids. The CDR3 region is CASSLYSDTEAFF. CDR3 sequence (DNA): TGTGCCAGCAGCTTATATTCGGACACTGAAGCTTTCTTT. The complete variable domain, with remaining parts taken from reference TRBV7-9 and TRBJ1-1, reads DTGVSQNPRHKITKRGQNVTFRCDPISEHNRLYWYRQTLGQGPEFLTYFQNEAQLEKSRLLSDRFSAERPKGSFSTLEIQRTEQGDSAMYLCASSLYSDTEAFFGQGTRLTVV.

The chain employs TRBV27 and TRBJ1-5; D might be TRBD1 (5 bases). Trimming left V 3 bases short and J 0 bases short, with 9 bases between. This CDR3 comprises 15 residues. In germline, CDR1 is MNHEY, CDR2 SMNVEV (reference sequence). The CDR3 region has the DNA TGTGCCAGCAGTTTGAGGAGGGGTAGCAATCAGCCCCAGCATTTT. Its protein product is CASSLRRGSNQPQHF.

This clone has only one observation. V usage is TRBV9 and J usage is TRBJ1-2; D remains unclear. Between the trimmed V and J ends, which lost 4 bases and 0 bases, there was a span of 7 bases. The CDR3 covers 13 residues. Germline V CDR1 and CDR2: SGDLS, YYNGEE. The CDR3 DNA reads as TGTGCCAGCAGCTCGCAGGCTAACTATGGCTACACCTTC. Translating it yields CASSSQANYGYTF.

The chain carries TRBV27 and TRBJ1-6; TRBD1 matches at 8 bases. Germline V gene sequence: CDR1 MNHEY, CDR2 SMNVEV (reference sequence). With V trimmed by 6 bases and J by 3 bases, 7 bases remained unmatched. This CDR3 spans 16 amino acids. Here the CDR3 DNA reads TGTGCCAGCAGGACAGGGGAGGGAGGCTATAATTCACCCCTCCACTTT. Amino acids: CASRTGEGGYNSPLHF.

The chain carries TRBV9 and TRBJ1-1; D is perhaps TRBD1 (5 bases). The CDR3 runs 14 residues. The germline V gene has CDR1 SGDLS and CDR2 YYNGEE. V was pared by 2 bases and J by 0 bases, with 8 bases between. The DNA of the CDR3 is TGTGCCAGCAGCGTTCAAGGGGTGAACACTGAAGCTTTCTTT. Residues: CASSVQGVNTEAFF.

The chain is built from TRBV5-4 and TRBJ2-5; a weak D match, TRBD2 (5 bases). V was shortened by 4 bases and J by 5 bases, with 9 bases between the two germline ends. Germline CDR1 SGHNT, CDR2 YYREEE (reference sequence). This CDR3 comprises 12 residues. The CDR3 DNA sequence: TGTGCCAGCAGCCCCACGGGGGAGACCCAGTACTTC. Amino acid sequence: CASSPTGETQYF.

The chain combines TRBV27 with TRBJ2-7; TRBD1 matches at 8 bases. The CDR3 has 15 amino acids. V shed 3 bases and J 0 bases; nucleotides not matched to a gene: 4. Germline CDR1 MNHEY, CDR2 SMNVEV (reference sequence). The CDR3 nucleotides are TGTGCCAGCAGTTTCCAGACAGGGGTCTCCTACGAGCAGTACTTC. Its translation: CASSFQTGVSYEQYF.

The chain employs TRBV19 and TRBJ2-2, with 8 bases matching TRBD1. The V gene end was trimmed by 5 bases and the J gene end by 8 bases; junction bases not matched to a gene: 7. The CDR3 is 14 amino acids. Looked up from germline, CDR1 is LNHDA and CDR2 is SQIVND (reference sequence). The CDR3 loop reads CASSADRGGGELFF. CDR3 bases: TGTGCCAGTAGTGCAGACAGGGGTGGTGGGGAGCTGTTTTTT.

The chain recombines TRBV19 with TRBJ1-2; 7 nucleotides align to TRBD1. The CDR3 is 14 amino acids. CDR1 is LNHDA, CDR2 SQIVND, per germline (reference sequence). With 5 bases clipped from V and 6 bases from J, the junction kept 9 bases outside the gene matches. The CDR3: CASSLDREEDGYTF. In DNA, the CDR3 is TGTGCCAGTAGTCTCGACAGGGAAGAAGATGGCTACACCTTC.

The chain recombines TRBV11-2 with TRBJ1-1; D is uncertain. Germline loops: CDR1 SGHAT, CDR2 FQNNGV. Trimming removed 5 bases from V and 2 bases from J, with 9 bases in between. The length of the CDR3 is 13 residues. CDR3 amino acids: CASSLKRNTEAFF. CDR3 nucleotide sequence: TGTGCCAGCAGCCTAAAAAGAAACACTGAAGCTTTCTTT.

The CDR3 region is CASSLAPGQPQHF. The CDR3 nucleotides read TGTGCCAGCAGCTTAGCTCCGGGGCAGCCCCAGCATTTT. V gene TRBV7-6 combines with J gene TRBJ1-5; D not resolved. Trimming shortened V by 0 bases and J by 7 bases, and 7 bases separated the two germline ends. CDR1 and CDR2 from the germline V gene are SGHVS and FNYEAQ. There are 13 residues in the CDR3.